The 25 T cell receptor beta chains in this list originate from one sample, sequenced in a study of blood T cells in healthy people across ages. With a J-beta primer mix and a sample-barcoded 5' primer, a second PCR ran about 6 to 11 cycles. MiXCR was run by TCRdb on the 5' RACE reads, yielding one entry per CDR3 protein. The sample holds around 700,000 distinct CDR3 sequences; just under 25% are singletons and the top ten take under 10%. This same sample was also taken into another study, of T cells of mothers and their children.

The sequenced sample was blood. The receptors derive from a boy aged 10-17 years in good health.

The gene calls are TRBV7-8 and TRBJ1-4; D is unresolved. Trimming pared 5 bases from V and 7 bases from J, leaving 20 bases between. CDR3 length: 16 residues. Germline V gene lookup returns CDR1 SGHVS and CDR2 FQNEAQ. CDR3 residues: CASSPLSGALGEKLFF. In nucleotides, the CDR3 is TGTGCCAGCAGCCCGCTTTCAGGAGCCCTTGGTGAAAAACTGTTTTTT.

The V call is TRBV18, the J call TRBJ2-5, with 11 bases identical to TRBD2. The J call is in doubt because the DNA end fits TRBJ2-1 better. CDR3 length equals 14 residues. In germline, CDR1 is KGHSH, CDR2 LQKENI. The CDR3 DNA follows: TGTGCCAGCACCGCTAGCGGGAGGTTTAATGAGCAGTTCTTC. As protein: CASTASGRFNEQFF.

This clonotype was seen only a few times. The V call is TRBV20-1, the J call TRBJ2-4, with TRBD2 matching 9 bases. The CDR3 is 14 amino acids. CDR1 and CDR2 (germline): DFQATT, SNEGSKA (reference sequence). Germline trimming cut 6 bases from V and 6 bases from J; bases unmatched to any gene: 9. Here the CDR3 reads CSAPGGGDPNIQYF. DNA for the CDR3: TGCAGTGCCCCTGGCGGGGGGGACCCAAACATTCAGTACTTC.

Here the CDR3 reads CASIGAGGSKNIQYF. CDR3 DNA sequence: TGTGCCAGCATTGGAGCGGGAGGGTCCAAAAACATTCAGTACTTC. This chain joins TRBV7-9 and TRBJ2-4; 10 nucleotides match TRBD2. The V segment lost 7 bases and the J segment 2 bases; nucleotides outside the gene matches: 5. CDR1 is SEHNR and CDR2 is FQNEAQ in the germline V gene (reference sequence). The CDR3 is made up of 15 amino acids.

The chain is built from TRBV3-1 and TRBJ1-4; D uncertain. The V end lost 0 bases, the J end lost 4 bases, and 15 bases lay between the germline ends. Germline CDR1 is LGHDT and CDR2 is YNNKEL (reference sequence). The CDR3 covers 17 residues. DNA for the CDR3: TGTGCCAGCAGCCAAGATCTAGGCGGAACCGATAATGAAAAACTGTTTTTT. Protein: CASSQDLGGTDNEKLFF.

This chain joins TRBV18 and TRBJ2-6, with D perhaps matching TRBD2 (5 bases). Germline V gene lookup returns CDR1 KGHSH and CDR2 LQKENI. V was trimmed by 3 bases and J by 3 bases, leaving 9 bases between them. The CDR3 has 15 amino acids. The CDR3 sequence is CASSPGGHGANVLTF. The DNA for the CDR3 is TGTGCCAGCTCACCCGGAGGTCATGGGGCCAACGTCCTGACTTTC.

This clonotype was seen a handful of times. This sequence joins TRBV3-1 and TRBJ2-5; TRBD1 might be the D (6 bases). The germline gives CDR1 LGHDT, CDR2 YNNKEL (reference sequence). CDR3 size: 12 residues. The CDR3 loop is CATRQDTKTQYF. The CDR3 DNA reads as TGTGCTACCCGACAGGACACGAAGACCCAGTACTTC.

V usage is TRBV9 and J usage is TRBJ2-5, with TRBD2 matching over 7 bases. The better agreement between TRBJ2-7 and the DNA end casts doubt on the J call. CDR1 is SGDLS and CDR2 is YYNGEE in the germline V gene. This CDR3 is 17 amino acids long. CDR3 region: CASSVATGGSGSYEQYF. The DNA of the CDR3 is TGTGCCAGCAGCGTAGCTACTGGGGGTAGCGGGTCCTACGAGCAGTACTTC.

Written as DNA, the CDR3 is TGTGCCAGCAAAACAGGGCACACCATATATTTT. This encodes CASKTGHTIYF. The chain employs TRBV28 and TRBJ1-3; a possible D gene is TRBD1 (6 bases). Germline V gene data show CDR1 as MDHEN and CDR2 as SYDVKM. The CDR3 runs to 11 residues. Trimming removed 7 bases from V and 8 bases from J, with 9 bases in between.

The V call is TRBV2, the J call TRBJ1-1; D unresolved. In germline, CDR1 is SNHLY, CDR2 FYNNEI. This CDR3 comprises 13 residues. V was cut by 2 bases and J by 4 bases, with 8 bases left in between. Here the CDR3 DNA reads TGTGCCAGCAGTGAAAGTTGGGTCACTGAAGCTTTCTTT. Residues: CASSESWVTEAFF.

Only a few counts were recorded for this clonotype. This CDR3 is CASSLDHYNEQFF. The CDR3 DNA reads TGTGCCAGCAGCTTAGATCATTACAATGAGCAGTTCTTC. The genes are TRBV11-3 and TRBJ2-1, with D unresolved. Germline values: CDR1 SGHNT, CDR2 YENEEA. V lost 0 bases, J lost 4 bases, and 4 bases lay in between. The CDR3 covers 13 residues.

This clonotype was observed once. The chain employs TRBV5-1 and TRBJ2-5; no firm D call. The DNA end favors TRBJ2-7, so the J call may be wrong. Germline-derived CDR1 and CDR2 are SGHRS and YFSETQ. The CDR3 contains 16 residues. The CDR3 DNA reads TGCGCCAGCAGCATGGAAGGGCAGACCTACTCCTACGAGCAGTACTTC. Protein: CASSMEGQTYSYEQYF.

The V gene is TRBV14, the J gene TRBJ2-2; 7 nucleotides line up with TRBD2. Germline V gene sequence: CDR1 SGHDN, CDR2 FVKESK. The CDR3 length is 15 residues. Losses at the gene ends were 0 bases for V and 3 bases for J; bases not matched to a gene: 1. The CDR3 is CASSQELADTGELFF. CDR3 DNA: TGTGCCAGCAGCCAAGAGCTAGCGGACACCGGGGAGCTGTTTTTT.

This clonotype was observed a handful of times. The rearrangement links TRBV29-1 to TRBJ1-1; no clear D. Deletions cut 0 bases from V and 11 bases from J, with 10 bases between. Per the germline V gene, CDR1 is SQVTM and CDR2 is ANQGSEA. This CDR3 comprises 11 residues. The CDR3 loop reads CSVEDLSGAFF. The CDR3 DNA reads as TGCAGCGTTGAAGACCTCTCGGGGGCTTTCTTT.

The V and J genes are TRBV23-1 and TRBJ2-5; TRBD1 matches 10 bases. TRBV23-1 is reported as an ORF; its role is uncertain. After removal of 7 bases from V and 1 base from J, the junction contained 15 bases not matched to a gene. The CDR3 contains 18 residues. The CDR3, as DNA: TGCGCCAGCAATCCGACCAAGGGACAGGGGAGTCCCCAAGAGACCCAGTACTTC. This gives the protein CASNPTKGQGSPQETQYF.

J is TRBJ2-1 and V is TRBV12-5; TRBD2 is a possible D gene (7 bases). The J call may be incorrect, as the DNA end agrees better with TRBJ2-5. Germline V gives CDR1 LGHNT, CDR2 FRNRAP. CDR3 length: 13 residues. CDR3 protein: CASGPRGAETQYF. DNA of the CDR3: TGTGCTAGTGGCCCCCGGGGGGCAGAGACCCAGTACTTC.

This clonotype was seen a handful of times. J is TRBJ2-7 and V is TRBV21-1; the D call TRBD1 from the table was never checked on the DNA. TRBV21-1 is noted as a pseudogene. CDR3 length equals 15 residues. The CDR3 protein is CASSTGGLIPYEQYF. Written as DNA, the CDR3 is TGTGCCAGCTCAACGGGGGGGTTAATCCCCTACGAGCAGTACTTC.

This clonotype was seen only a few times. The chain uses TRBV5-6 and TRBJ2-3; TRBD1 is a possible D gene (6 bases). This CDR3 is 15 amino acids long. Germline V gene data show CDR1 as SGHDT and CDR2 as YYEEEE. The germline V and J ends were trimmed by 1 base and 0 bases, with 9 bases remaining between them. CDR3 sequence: CASSLIQGSTDTQYF. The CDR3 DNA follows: TGTGCCAGCAGCTTGATTCAGGGGAGCACAGATACGCAGTATTTT. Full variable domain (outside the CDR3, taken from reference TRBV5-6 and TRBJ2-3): DAGVTQSPTHLIKTRGQQVTLRCSPKSGHDTVSWYQQALGQGPQFIFQYYEEEERQRGNFPDRFSGHQFPNYSSELNVNALLLGDSALYLCASSLIQGSTDTQYFGPGTRLTVL.

CDR3 DNA: TGTGCCAGCTCTACGGGAGCCCTAAGCTCCTACGAGCAGTACTTC. Protein: CASSTGALSSYEQYF. This rearrangement joins TRBV27 to TRBJ2-7; tentatively, D is TRBD2 (6 bases). The V end was cut by 8 bases, the J end by 0 bases, with 17 bases between. The germline V gene has CDR1 MNHEY and CDR2 SMNVEV (reference sequence). This CDR3 spans 15 amino acids.

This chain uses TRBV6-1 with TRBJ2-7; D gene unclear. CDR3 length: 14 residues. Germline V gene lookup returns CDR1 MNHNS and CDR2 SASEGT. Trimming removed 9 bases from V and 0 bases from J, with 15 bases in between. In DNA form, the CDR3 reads TGTGCCAGTCTAAAGGTCCCGGGCTCCTACGAGCAGTACTTC. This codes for CASLKVPGSYEQYF.

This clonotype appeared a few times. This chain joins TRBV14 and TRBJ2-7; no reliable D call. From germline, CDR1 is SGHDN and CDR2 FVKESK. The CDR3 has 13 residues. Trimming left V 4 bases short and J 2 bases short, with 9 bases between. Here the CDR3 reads CASSLRRAYEQYF. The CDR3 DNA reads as TGTGCCAGCAGCCTCCGGAGAGCCTACGAGCAGTACTTC.

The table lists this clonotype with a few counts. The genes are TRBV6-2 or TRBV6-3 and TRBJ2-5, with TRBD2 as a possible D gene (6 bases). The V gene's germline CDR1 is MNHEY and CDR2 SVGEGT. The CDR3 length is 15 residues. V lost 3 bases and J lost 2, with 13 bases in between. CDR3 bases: TGTGCCAGCAGTTATCCCTCGGGGGTACAAGAGACCCAGTACTTC. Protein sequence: CASSYPSGVQETQYF.

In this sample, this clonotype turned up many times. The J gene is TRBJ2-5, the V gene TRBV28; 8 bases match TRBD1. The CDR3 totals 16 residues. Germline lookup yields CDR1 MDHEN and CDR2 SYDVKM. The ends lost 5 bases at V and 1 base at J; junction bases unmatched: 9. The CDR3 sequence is CASSPGQATLQETQYF. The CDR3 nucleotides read TGTGCCAGCAGTCCGGGACAGGCTACACTCCAAGAGACCCAGTACTTC.

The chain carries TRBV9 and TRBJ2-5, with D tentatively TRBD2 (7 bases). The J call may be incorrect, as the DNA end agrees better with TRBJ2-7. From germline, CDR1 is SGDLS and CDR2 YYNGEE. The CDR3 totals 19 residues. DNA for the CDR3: TGTGCCAGCAGCCGGGAGGAAGGGGGAGGCCGAGCTTGGAACTACGAGCAGTACTTC. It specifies CASSREEGGGRAWNYEQYF.

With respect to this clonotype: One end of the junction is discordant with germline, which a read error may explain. The CDR3 reads CAGSVAPGTGDTGELFF. CDR3 in DNA: TGTGCCGGCAGCGTGGCTCCCGGGACCGGGGACACCGGGGAGCTGTTTTTT. V gene TRBV9 combines with J gene TRBJ2-2; D tentatively fits TRBD1 or TRBD2 (5 bases each). The V gene's germline CDR1 is SGDLS and CDR2 YYNGEE. The CDR3 is 17 amino acids.